Presented here are 21 T cell receptor beta chains from one specimen sequenced in a study of blood T cell repertoires in COVID-19. Method: immunoSEQ multiplex PCR; TCRdb's copy keeps in-frame clones and lacks some. The sample consists of 85,000 to 100,000 clones, 86% of them appearing once. The specimen was peripheral blood. The origin of the receptors is a woman aged 60-70 years in a cohort sampled during active or convalescent COVID-19.

This clone was counted between two and nine times. This chain uses TRBV29-1 with TRBJ2-3; possibly TRBD2 for D (7 bases). Trimming removed 1 base from V and 0 bases from J, with 23 bases in between. Germline V lookup: CDR1 SQVTM, CDR2 ANQGSEA. The CDR3 has 19 amino acids. The CDR3 is CSVEGGGAAGGPSTDTQYF. In nucleotides, the CDR3 is TGCAGCGTTGAAGGGGGGGGCGCGGCAGGAGGACCTAGCACAGATACGCAGTATTTT.

This clone has a handful of counts. CDR3 loop: CASSPGGSNTEAFF. The DNA for the CDR3 is TGTGCCAGCAGCCCAGGGGGCTCTAACACTGAAGCTTTCTTT. The J gene is TRBJ1-1, the V gene TRBV7-8, with TRBD1 matching 8 bases. The CDR3 runs to 14 residues. Germline-derived CDR1 and CDR2 are SGHVS and FQNEAQ. J was trimmed by 2 bases and V by 5 bases; bases with no gene match: 4.

The chain employs TRBV30 and TRBJ2-1, with D maybe TRBD2 (5 bases). The V end lost 3 bases, the J end lost 8 bases, and 14 bases lay between the germline ends. The germline CDR1 and CDR2 sequences are GTSNPN and SVGIG (reference sequence). There are 13 residues in the CDR3. Here the CDR3 reads CAWRARGEHEQFF. The CDR3 coding sequence is TGTGCCTGGAGAGCCCGGGGTGAACATGAGCAGTTCTTC.

The chain combines TRBV11-2 with TRBJ1-5, with D perhaps TRBD1 (5 bases). The V gene lost 6 bases and the J gene lost 1 base, with 13 bases spanning the gap. Germline V gene lookup returns CDR1 SGHAT and CDR2 FQNNGV. The CDR3 spans 15 residues. Written as DNA, the CDR3 is TGTGCCAGCAGTCAGGGTCCATTAAGCAATCAGCCCCAGCATTTT. Protein product: CASSQGPLSNQPQHF.

This clone has more than one count but fewer than ten. CDR3 sequence reads: CASSVDQGNSPLHF. The CDR3 DNA reads TGTGCCAGCAGCGTAGATCAGGGAAATTCACCCCTCCACTTT. The V call is TRBV9, the J call TRBJ1-6, with a possible D match to TRBD1 (5 bases). V dropped 0 bases and J dropped 7 bases, with 8 bases sitting between them. CDR1 SGDLS and CDR2 YYNGEE come from the germline V gene. The CDR3 covers 14 residues. The variable domain in full, completed from reference TRBV9 and TRBJ1-6, reads DSGVTQTPKHLITATGQRVTLRCSPRSGDLSVYWYQQSLDQGLQFLIQYYNGEERAKGNILERFSAQQFPDLHSELNLSSLELGDSALYFCASSVDQGNSPLHFGNGTRLTVT.

The chain joins TRBV5-1 to TRBJ2-7; a possible D gene is TRBD1 (6 bases). Germline V lookup: CDR1 SGHRS, CDR2 YFSETQ. Trimming removed 0 bases from V and 5 bases from J, with 9 bases in between. CDR3 size: 13 residues. CDR3 loop: CASSLVGGDEQYF. DNA for the CDR3: TGCGCCAGCAGCTTGGTTGGGGGCGACGAGCAGTACTTC.

The rearrangement uses TRBV7-3 and TRBJ2-2; 12 positions match TRBD2. Trimming took 6 bases from V and 0 from J; bases not matched to a gene: 5. CDR1 and CDR2 (germline): SGHTA, FQGTGA. There are 17 residues in the CDR3. CDR3 bases: TGTGCCAGCAGTTCCCTAGCGGGGGGGCCGAACACCGGGGAGCTGTTTTTT. Protein sequence: CASSSLAGGPNTGELFF.

The gene calls are TRBV15 and TRBJ2-3, with D unresolved. Germline CDR1 LNHNV, CDR2 YYDKDF (reference sequence). Trimming took off 0 bases at V and 5 bases at J, with 9 bases between the two ends. The CDR3 totals 14 residues. CDR3 in amino acids: CATSRDRLEDTQYF. The CDR3 nucleotides are TGTGCCACCAGCAGAGATCGACTGGAAGATACGCAGTATTTT.

The gene calls are TRBV6-4 and TRBJ1-4, with a weak D call TRBD1 (6 bases). The CDR3 totals 17 residues. Deletions cut 6 bases from V and 0 bases from J, with 17 bases between. Germline V gene sequence: CDR1 MRHNA, CDR2 SNTAGT. CDR3 bases: TGTGCCAGCAGGTTAGGAACAGGGTGGGCAACTAATGAAAAACTGTTTTTT. Translating gives CASRLGTGWATNEKLFF.

This clone was seen more than once but under ten times. The chain uses TRBV9 and TRBJ1-4; 7 bases line up with TRBD1. The CDR3 contains 15 residues. V gave up 4 bases and J gave up 0 bases; unmatched junction bases: 3. Germline V gene sequence: CDR1 SGDLS, CDR2 YYNGEE. The CDR3: CASSSGQATNEKLFF. Written as DNA, the CDR3 is TGTGCCAGCAGCTCCGGACAGGCAACTAATGAAAAACTGTTTTTT.

The chain combines TRBV3-1 (or the pseudogene TRBV3-2) with TRBJ1-1; a possible D gene is TRBD1 (5 bases). This CDR3 comprises 16 residues. The germline CDR1 and CDR2 sequences are LGHDT and YNNKEL (reference sequence). The V gene lost 1 base and the J gene lost 0 bases, with 12 bases spanning the gap. This CDR3 reads CASSQVTGSMNTEAFF. CDR3 sequence (DNA): TGTGCCAGCAGCCAAGTCACAGGATCCATGAACACTGAAGCTTTCTTT.

CDR3 residues: CASSLEAAPSGVSSYEQYF. CDR3 in DNA: TGTGCCAGCAGCTTAGAGGCCGCCCCCAGCGGGGTAAGCTCCTACGAGCAGTACTTC. The chain links TRBV7-6 to TRBJ2-7; 7 nucleotides line up with TRBD2. The CDR3 extends over 19 amino acids. Trimming took 1 base from V and 0 from J; bases not matched to a gene: 15. Germline CDR1 is SGHVS and CDR2 is FNYEAQ.

The V gene is TRBV2, the J gene TRBJ1-1, with D tentatively TRBD1 (6 bases). V was shortened by 5 bases and J by 4 bases, with 8 bases between the two germline ends. CDR3 length: 12 amino acids. Germline V CDR1 and CDR2: SNHLY, FYNNEI. The CDR3: CASSQTGTEAFF. DNA for the CDR3: TGTGCCAGCAGTCAGACAGGCACTGAAGCTTTCTTT.

The chain uses TRBV6-2 or TRBV6-3 and TRBJ2-1; D is perhaps TRBD2 (6 bases). This CDR3 is built from 14 residues. The V end lost 6 bases, the J end lost 8 bases, and 17 bases lay between the germline ends. CDR1 MNHEY and CDR2 SVGEGT come from the germline V gene. This chain's CDR3 is CASSPRRGWYEQFF. CDR3 DNA sequence: TGTGCCAGCAGCCCCCGGCGGGGATGGTATGAGCAGTTCTTC.

The chain carries TRBV6-1 and TRBJ1-5; no firm D call. The ends were cut back, 3 bases at V and 0 bases at J, with 6 bases in the middle. The length of the CDR3 is 14 residues. Germline CDR1 is MNHNS and CDR2 is SASEGT. The CDR3 spells CASSDVHSNQPQHF. In DNA, the CDR3 is TGTGCCAGCAGTGACGTACATAGCAATCAGCCCCAGCATTTT.

A word on this clone: The same CDR3 also results from other DNA sequences found in this sample. The chain joins TRBV2 to TRBJ2-6, with a possible D match to TRBD2 (5 bases). This CDR3 has 15 residues. With 3 bases removed from V and 0 bases from J, the gap between germline ends came to 6 bases. Germline loops: CDR1 SNHLY, CDR2 FYNNEI. In DNA form, the CDR3 reads TGTGCCAGCAGTGATCGGGGCTCTGGGGCCAACGTCCTGACTTTC. Translated, it gives CASSDRGSGANVLTF.

The rearrangement joins TRBV24-1 to TRBJ2-1; 10 bases are shared with TRBD1. This CDR3 comprises 15 residues. V shed 3 bases, J shed 9 bases, and the junction held 7 bases outside the gene matches. CDR1 KGHDR and CDR2 SFDVKD come from the germline V gene. This chain's CDR3 is CATSDRGTGEGEQFF. DNA of the CDR3: TGTGCCACCAGTGATCGGGGGACAGGGGAAGGTGAGCAGTTCTTC.

The rearrangement uses TRBV18 and TRBJ2-7; tentatively, D is TRBD2 (5 bases). CDR3 length equals 16 residues. Trimming pared 0 bases from V and 2 bases from J, leaving 14 bases between. Germline V gene lookup returns CDR1 KGHSH and CDR2 LQKENI. CDR3 DNA: TGTGCCAGCTCACCACCGGAGCGGATCAACCCCTACGAGCAGTACTTC. This codes for CASSPPERINPYEQYF.

On this clone itself: The sample has other DNA sequences that encode this CDR3 too. The chain uses TRBV5-1 and TRBJ1-2; D not resolved. V lost 1 base, J lost 2 bases, and 3 bases lay in between. Germline CDR1 SGHRS, CDR2 YFSETQ. This CDR3 is 12 amino acids long. The CDR3 sequence: CASSLTNYGYTF. As DNA, the CDR3 is TGCGCCAGCAGCTTGACAAACTATGGCTACACCTTC.

The chain joins TRBV6-5 to TRBJ1-5; 7 positions agree with TRBD1. V lost 4 bases and J lost 0; bases outside the gene matches: 6. The CDR3 covers 16 residues. CDR1 MNHEY and CDR2 SVGAGI come from the germline V gene. The CDR3 here is CASSSTGMDSNQPQHF. The CDR3 DNA follows: TGTGCCAGCAGTTCGACAGGGATGGATAGCAATCAGCCCCAGCATTTT.

This clone occurred once. The chain carries TRBV13 and TRBJ2-7; maybe TRBD2 (6 bases). The CDR3 sequence is 15 residues long. The germline V gene encodes CDR1 PRHDT and CDR2 FYEKMQ (reference sequence). Trimming left V 1 base short and J 2 bases short, with 12 bases between. The CDR3 bases are TGTGCCAGCAGCTTAGATGGAGGGAAGCCCTACGAGCAGTACTTC. Residues: CASSLDGGKPYEQYF.